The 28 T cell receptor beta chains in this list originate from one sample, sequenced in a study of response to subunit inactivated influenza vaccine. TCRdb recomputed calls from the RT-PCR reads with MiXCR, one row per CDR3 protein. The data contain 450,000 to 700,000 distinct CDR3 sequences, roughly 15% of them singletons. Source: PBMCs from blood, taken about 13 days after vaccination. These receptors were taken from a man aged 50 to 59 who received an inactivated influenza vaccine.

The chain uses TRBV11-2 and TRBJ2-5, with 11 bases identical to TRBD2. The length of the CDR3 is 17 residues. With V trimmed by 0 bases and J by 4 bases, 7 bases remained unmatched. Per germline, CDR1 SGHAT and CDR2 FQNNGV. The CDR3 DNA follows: TGTGCCAGCAGCTTAGAAACTAGCGGGAGCTTTCGAGAGACCCAGTACTTC. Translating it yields CASSLETSGSFRETQYF.

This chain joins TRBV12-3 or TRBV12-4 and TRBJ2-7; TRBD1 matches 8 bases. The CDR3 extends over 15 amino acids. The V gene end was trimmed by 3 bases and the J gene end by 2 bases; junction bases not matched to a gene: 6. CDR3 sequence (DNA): TGTGCCAGCAGTTTTACAGGGGGTGCCGCCTACGAGCAGTACTTC. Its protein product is CASSFTGGAAYEQYF.

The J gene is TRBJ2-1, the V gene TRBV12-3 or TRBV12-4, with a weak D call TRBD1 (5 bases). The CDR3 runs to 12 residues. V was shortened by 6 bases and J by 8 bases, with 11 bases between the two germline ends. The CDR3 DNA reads TGTGCCAGCAGGGCAGGGCCCGATGAGCAGTTCTTC. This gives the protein CASRAGPDEQFF.

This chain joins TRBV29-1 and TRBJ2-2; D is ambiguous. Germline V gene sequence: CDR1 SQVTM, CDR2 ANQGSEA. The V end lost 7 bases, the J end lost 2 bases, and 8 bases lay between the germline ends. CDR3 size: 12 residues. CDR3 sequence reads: CSANGNTGELFF. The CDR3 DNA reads TGCAGCGCCAATGGAAACACCGGGGAGCTGTTTTTT.

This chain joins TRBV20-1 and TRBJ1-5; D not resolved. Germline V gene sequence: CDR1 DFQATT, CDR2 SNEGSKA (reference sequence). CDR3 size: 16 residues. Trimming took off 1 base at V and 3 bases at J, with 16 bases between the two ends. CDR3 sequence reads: CSARVVRHSSNQPQHF. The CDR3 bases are TGCAGTGCTAGAGTGGTTCGGCATTCTTCCAATCAGCCCCAGCATTTT.

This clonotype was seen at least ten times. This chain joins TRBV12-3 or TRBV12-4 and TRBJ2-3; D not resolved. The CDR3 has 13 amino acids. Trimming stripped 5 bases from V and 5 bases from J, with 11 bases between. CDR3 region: CASSPRSGDTQYF. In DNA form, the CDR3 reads TGTGCCAGCAGTCCTCGGTCGGGAGATACGCAGTATTTT.

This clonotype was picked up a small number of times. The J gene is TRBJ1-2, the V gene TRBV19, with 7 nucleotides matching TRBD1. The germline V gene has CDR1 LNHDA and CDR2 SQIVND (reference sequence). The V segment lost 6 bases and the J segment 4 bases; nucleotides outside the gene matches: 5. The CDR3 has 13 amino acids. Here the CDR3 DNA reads TGTGCCAGTAGGGACAGGAGATTCTATGGCTACACCTTC. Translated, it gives CASRDRRFYGYTF.

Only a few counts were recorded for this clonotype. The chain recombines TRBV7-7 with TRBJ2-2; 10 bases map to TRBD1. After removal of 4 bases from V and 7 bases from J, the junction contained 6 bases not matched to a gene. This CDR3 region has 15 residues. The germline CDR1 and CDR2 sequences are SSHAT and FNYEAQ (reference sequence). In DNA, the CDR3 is TGTGCCAGCAGCTCTCGACAGGGGGCTAGCGGGGAGCTGTTTTTT. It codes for CASSSRQGASGELFF.

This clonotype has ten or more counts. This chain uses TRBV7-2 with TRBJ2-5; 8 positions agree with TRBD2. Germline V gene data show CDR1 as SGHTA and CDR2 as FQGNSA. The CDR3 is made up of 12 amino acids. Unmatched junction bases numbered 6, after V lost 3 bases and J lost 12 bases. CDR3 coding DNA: TGTGCCAGCAGCTTGCGGGAGGCTACAAAGTACTTC. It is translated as CASSLREATKYF.

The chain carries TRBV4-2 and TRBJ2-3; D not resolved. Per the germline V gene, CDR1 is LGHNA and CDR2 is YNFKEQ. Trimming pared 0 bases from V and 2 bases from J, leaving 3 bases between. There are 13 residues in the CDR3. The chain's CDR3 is CASSQDFTDTQYF. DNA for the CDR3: TGTGCCAGCAGCCAAGATTTCACAGATACGCAGTATTTT.

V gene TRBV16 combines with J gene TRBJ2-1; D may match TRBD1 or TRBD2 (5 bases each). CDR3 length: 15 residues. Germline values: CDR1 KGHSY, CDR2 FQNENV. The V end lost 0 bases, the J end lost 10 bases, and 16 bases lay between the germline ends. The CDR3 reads CASSQSGLALSEQFF. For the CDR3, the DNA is TGTGCCAGCAGCCAATCGGGGCTAGCATTGAGCGAGCAGTTCTTC. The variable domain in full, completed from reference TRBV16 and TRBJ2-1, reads GEEVAQTPKHLVRGEGQKAKLYCAPIKGHSYVFWYQQVLKNEFKFLISFQNENVFDETGMPKERFSAKCLPNSPCSLEIQATKLEDSAVYFCASSQSGLALSEQFFGPGTRLTVL.

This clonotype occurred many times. The CDR3 region has the DNA TGTGCCAGCAGCCAAGATCCCAGTGCATCCTACGAGCAGTACTTC. Its protein product is CASSQDPSASYEQYF. The chain employs TRBV4-2 and TRBJ2-7, with unresolved D. Trimming removed 0 bases from V and 1 base from J, with 10 bases in between. This CDR3 comprises 15 residues. Germline-derived CDR1 and CDR2 are LGHNA and YNFKEQ.

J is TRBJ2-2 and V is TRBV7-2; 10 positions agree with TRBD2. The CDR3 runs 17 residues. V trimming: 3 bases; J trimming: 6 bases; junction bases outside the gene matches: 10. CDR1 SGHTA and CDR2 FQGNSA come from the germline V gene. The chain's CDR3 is CASSLVLLAGFPGELFF. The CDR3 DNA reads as TGTGCCAGCAGCTTGGTACTACTAGCGGGGTTTCCCGGGGAGCTGTTTTTT.

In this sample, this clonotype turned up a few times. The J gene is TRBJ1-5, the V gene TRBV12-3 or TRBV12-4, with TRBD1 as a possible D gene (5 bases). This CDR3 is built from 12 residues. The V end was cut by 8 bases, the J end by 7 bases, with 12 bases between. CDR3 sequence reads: CASGAYSQPQHF. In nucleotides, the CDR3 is TGTGCCAGCGGGGCCTACTCACAGCCCCAGCATTTT.

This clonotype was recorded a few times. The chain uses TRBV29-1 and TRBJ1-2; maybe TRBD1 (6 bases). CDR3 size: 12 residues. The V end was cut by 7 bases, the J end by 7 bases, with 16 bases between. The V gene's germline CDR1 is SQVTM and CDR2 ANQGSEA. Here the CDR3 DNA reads TGCAGCGCCACTACAGGGCTAGGTGGCTACACCTTC. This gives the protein CSATTGLGGYTF.

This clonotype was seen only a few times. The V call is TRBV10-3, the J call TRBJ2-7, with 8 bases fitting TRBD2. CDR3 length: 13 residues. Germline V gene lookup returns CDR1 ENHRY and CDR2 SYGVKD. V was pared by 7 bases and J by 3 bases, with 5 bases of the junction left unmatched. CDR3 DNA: TGTGCCATCACCGGGGGGGCCGACTACGAGCAGTACTTC. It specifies CAITGGADYEQYF.

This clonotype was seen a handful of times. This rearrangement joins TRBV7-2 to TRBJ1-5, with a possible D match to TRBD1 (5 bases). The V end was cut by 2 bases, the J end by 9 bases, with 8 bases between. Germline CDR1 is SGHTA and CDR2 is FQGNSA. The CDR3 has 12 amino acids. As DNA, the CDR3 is TGTGCCAGCAGCTTATTTGGGGGGCCCCAGCATTTT. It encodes CASSLFGGPQHF.

The CDR3 DNA follows: TGTGCCAGCAGCTTAGCGCTCAATAACCCCACTGAAGCTTTCTTT. Residues: CASSLALNNPTEAFF. The gene calls are TRBV7-8 and TRBJ1-1, with D unclear. CDR1 and CDR2 (germline): SGHVS, FQNEAQ. CDR3 length: 15 amino acids. With 0 bases removed from V and 4 bases from J, the gap between germline ends came to 12 bases.

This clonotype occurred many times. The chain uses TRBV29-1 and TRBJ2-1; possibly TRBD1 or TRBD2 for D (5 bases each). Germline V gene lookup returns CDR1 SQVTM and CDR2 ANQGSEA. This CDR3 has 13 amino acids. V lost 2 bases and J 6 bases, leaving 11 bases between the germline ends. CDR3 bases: TGCAGCGTTGAACGCGGGCAGGGCAATGAGCAGTTCTTC. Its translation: CSVERGQGNEQFF.

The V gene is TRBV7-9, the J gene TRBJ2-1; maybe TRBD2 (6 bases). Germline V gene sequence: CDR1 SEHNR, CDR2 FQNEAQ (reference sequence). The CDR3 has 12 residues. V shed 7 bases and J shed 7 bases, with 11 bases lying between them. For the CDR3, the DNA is TGTGCCAGCACCCTTGGGGGGAATGAGCAGTTCTTC. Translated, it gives CASTLGGNEQFF.

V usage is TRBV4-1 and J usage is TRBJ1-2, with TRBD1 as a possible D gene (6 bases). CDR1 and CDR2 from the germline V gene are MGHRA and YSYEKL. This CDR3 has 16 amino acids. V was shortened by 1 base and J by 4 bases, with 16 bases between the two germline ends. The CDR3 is CASSQGMRQDVYGYTF. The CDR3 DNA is TGCGCCAGCAGCCAAGGGATGAGACAGGATGTCTATGGCTACACCTTC.

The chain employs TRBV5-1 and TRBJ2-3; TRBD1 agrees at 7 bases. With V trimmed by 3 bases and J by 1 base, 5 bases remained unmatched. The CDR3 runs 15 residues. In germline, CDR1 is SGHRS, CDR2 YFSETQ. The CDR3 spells CASSSQGLGTDTQYF. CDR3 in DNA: TGCGCCAGCAGCTCACAGGGGCTAGGCACAGATACGCAGTATTTT.

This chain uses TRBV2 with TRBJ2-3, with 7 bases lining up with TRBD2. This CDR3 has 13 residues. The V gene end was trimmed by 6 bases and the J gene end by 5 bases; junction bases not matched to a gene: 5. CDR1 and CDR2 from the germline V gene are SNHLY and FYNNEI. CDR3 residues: CASRWEGIDTQYF. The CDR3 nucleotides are TGTGCCAGCAGGTGGGAGGGCATAGATACGCAGTATTTT.

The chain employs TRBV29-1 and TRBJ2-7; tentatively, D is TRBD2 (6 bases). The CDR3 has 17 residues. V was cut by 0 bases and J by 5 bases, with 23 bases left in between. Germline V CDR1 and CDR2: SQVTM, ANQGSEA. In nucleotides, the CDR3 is TGCAGCGTTGAAGAACCGACCAACTTCCCCGCGGGACACGAGCAGTACTTC. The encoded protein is CSVEEPTNFPAGHEQYF.

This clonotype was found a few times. CDR3 residues: CASSFTVAGGPNTGELFF. CDR3 in DNA: TGTGCCAGCAGCTTCACGGTAGCGGGGGGTCCGAACACCGGGGAGCTGTTTTTT. J is TRBJ2-2 and V is TRBV7-6; 10 bases map to TRBD2. The V gene end was trimmed by 3 bases and the J gene end by 0 bases; junction bases not matched to a gene: 7. The germline CDR1 and CDR2 sequences are SGHVS and FNYEAQ. The CDR3 is 18 residues long.

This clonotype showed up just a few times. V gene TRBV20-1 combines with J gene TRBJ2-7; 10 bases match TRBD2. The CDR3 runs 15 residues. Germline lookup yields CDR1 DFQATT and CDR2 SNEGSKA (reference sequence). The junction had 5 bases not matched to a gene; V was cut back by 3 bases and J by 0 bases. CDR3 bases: TGCAGTGCTAGCGGTCTAGCGGGAGCCTCCTACGAGCAGTACTTC. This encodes CSASGLAGASYEQYF.

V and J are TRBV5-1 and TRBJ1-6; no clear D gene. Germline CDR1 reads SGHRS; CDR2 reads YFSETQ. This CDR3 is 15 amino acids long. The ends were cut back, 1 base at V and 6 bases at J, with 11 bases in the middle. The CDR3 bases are TGCGCCAGCAGCTTGAGTCTTAGCGGTAATTCACCCCTCCACTTT. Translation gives CASSLSLSGNSPLHF. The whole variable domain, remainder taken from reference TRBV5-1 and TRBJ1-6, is KAGVTQTPRYLIKTRGQQVTLSCSPISGHRSVSWYQQTPGQGLQFLFEYFSETQRNKGNFPGRFSGRQFSNSRSEMNVSTLELGDSALYLCASSLSLSGNSPLHFGNGTRLTVT.

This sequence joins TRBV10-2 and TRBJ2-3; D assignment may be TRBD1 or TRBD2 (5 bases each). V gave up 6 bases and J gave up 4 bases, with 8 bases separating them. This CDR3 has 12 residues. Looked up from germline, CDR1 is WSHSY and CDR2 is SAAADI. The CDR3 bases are TGCGCCAGCAGGGGGGTTGCAGATACGCAGTATTTT. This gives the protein CASRGVADTQYF.